The source of this T cell receptor beta chain is a study of blood T cell repertoires in COVID-19. Turning to the study itself: The United States, Italy and Spain were the sources of the acute and convalescent COVID-19 samples. Sample material is recorded as cDNA or gDNA derived from T cells, B-cell-depleted T cells, or PBMCs.

Trimming cost V 1 base and J 6 bases; bases outside gene matches: 5. From germline, CDR1 is SEHNR and CDR2 FQNEAQ (reference sequence). This CDR3 has 16 residues. Profiling relied on immunoSEQ multiplex PCR, and the TCRdb table lists in-frame clones only, not all of them. The sample contains around 59,000 clones, around 73% of which appear only once. The sample comprised peripheral blood. This chain links TRBV7-9 with TRBJ2-1; TRBD2 agrees at 11 bases. This receptor was identified in a man aged 80 or over with acute or convalescent COVID-19. The CDR3 DNA sequence: TGTGCCAGCAGCTTAGGACGGACTAGCGGGTTCAATGAGCAGTTCTTC. Encoded protein: CASSLGRTSGFNEQFF. Full variable domain (rest looked up from reference TRBV7-9 and TRBJ2-1): DTGVSQNPRHKITKRGQNVTFRCDPISEHNRLYWYRQTLGQGPEFLTYFQNEAQLEKSRLLSDRFSAERPKGSFSTLEIQRTEQGDSAMYLCASSLGRTSGFNEQFFGPGTRLTVL.